Each of the 30 T cell receptor beta chains below was sequenced from the same sample in a study of T-cell reconstitution after alpha-beta-depleted transplantation in children. Unique molecular identifiers were incorporated into the prepared TCRbeta library. TCRdb ran MiXCR on the PCR reads and lists one entry per CDR3 protein. Here the sample spans about 290,000 distinct CDR3 sequences, about a tenth being singletons. Sample: PBMCs, taken before TCRalphabeta/CD19-depleted stem cell transplant. The receptors originated from a boy less than two years old with acute myeloid leukemia, due to receive a stem cell transplant.

This clonotype was observed many times. V and J are TRBV29-1 and TRBJ1-2; no definite D call. This CDR3 is 9 amino acids long. V was pared by 7 bases and J by 8 bases, with 8 bases between. Germline CDR1 is SQVTM and CDR2 is ANQGSEA. The CDR3, as DNA: TGCAGCGAGTCAAAGGGCTACACCTTC. Residues: CSESKGYTF.

The chain links TRBV19 to TRBJ2-5; possible D gene TRBD1, 6 bases. The ends were cut back, 3 bases at V and 2 bases at J, with 25 bases in the middle. Germline-derived CDR1 and CDR2 are LNHDA and SQIVND (reference sequence). The CDR3 loop spans 19 amino acids. DNA of the CDR3: TGTGCCAGTAGTATCCTTCGGGGCAGGGGACCACCCTCTCAAGAGACCCAGTACTTC. It codes for CASSILRGRGPPSQETQYF. Full variable domain (rest looked up from reference TRBV19 and TRBJ2-5): DGGITQSPKYLFRKEGQNVTLSCEQNLNHDAMYWYRQDPGQGLRLIYYSQIVNDFQKGDIAEGYSVSREKKESFPLTVTSAQKNPTAFYLCASSILRGRGPPSQETQYFGPGTRLLVL.

This chain links TRBV20-1 with TRBJ2-7; 12 positions agree with TRBD2. The CDR3 extends over 14 amino acids. Germline V gene sequence: CDR1 DFQATT, CDR2 SNEGSKA (reference sequence). Trimming took 2 bases from V and 2 from J; bases not matched to a gene: 1. The CDR3 region is CSARLAGGPYEQYF. The DNA for the CDR3 is TGCAGTGCTAGACTAGCGGGAGGGCCCTACGAGCAGTACTTC.

This clonotype was recorded at least ten times. This chain connects TRBV7-9 to TRBJ2-7; D possibly corresponds to TRBD1 (6 bases). Germline V CDR1 and CDR2: SEHNR, FQNEAQ (reference sequence). V was clipped by 3 bases and J by 5 bases, with 11 bases between them. The CDR3 is 13 residues long. In DNA form, the CDR3 reads TGTGCCAGCAGCTTTACAGGGCGCCACGAGCAGTACTTC. It yields the protein CASSFTGRHEQYF.

This clonotype was found many times. In DNA, the CDR3 is TGTGCCAGCAGTTTGTCCAGGTTAAGTGAAAAACTGTTTTTT. Its translation is CASSLSRLSEKLFF. This chain connects TRBV12-3 or TRBV12-4 to TRBJ1-4; D is unclear. The length of the CDR3 is 14 residues. Trimming cost V 3 bases and J 7 bases, with 12 bases left between them.

This clonotype was seen repeatedly, ten times or more. V and J are TRBV12-3 or TRBV12-4 and TRBJ2-5; D is unclear. V gave up 2 bases and J gave up 3 bases, with 4 bases separating them. CDR3 size: 12 residues. CDR3 amino acids: CASSLREETQYF. The CDR3 DNA follows: TGTGCCAGCAGTTTACGGGAAGAGACCCAGTACTTC.

This clonotype appeared a few times. The genes are TRBV10-3 and TRBJ2-3; D not resolved. Germline assignment: CDR1 ENHRY and CDR2 SYGVKD. The CDR3 is 12 amino acids. The V end was cut by 1 base, the J end by 3 bases, with 2 bases between. CDR3 region: CAISELTDTQYF. The CDR3 DNA reads as TGTGCCATCAGTGAGTTAACAGATACGCAGTATTTT.

The table lists this clonotype with a few counts. The V and J genes are TRBV29-1 and TRBJ2-7, with TRBD1 matching over 9 bases. The J segment lost 6 bases and the V segment lost 5 bases, leaving 8 bases of the junction unmatched. The germline gives CDR1 SQVTM, CDR2 ANQGSEA. The length of the CDR3 is 13 residues. The CDR3 sequence is CSVTGGRTGEQYF. The CDR3 DNA reads TGCAGCGTTACAGGGGGCCGAACTGGCGAGCAGTACTTC.

This clonotype was picked up many times. V usage is TRBV27 and J usage is TRBJ2-5; D perhaps matches TRBD2 (5 bases). This CDR3 comprises 14 residues. Germline V gives CDR1 MNHEY, CDR2 SMNVEV (reference sequence). Trimming removed 3 bases from V and 1 base from J, with 9 bases in between. CDR3 region: CASSFNRGQETQYF. CDR3 nucleotide sequence: TGTGCCAGCAGTTTTAACCGGGGCCAAGAGACCCAGTACTTC.

This clonotype has at least ten counts. The gene calls are TRBV29-1 and TRBJ2-1; unclear D gene. The length of the CDR3 is 12 residues. Germline loops: CDR1 SQVTM, CDR2 ANQGSEA. The V end was cut by 4 bases, the J end by 5 bases, with 9 bases between. The DNA of the CDR3 is TGCAGCGTTGGGAGACTGAACAATGAGCAGTTCTTC. This encodes CSVGRLNNEQFF.

About this clonotype itself: Sequence at one end of the junction differs from germline and may be a read error. This chain uses TRBV3-1 with TRBJ2-4; perhaps D is TRBD1 or TRBD2 (6 bases each). The CDR3 contains 18 residues. CDR1 is LGHDT, CDR2 YNNKEL, per germline (reference sequence). CDR3 protein: CASCQEGGRQVAKNIQYF. Here the CDR3 DNA reads TGTGCCAGCTGCCAAGAGGGGGGTCGTCAGGTGGCCAAAAACATTCAGTACTTC.

This clonotype was recorded many times. The V call is TRBV15, the J call TRBJ2-7; D might be TRBD2 (6 bases). This CDR3 has 16 residues. Looked up from germline, CDR1 is LNHNV and CDR2 is YYDKDF (reference sequence). The ends were cut back, 3 bases at V and 2 bases at J, with 17 bases in the middle. The CDR3 sequence: CATSSLSRASAYEQYF. The DNA of the CDR3 is TGTGCCACCAGCAGCCTTTCCCGGGCTAGCGCCTACGAGCAGTACTTC. Complete variable domain (other parts from reference TRBV15 and TRBJ2-7): DAMVIQNPRYQVTQFGKPVTLSCSQTLNHNVMYWYQQKSSQAPKLLFHYYDKDFNNEADTPDNFQSRRPNTSFCFLDIRSPGLGDTAMYLCATSSLSRASAYEQYFGPGTRLTVT.

This clonotype was counted between two and nine times. The chain recombines TRBV19 with TRBJ2-1; 9 bases fit TRBD2. CDR3 length: 15 residues. Germline V gene data show CDR1 as LNHDA and CDR2 as SQIVND (reference sequence). Trimming removed 3 bases from V and 7 bases from J; junction bases left unmatched: 7. CDR3 residues: CASSISSGRENEQFF. The CDR3 DNA reads as TGTGCCAGTAGTATCAGTAGCGGGAGAGAAAATGAGCAGTTCTTC.

V and J are TRBV7-9 and TRBJ2-1; TRBD1 matches at 7 bases. This CDR3 has 15 residues. Germline V gives CDR1 SEHNR, CDR2 FQNEAQ (reference sequence). J was trimmed by 5 bases and V by 5 bases; bases with no gene match: 9. CDR3 sequence (DNA): TGTGCCAGCAGCCCGACAGGGCTGATAAACAATGAGCAGTTCTTC. Translation gives CASSPTGLINNEQFF.

This clonotype was picked up many times. This chain uses TRBV29-1 with TRBJ2-7; 9 bases are shared with TRBD1. CDR3 size: 13 residues. Germline V lookup: CDR1 SQVTM, CDR2 ANQGSEA. J gave up 4 bases and V 4 bases, and 5 bases lay outside the gene matches. The CDR3 loop is CSVAQGAGYEQYF. The CDR3 bases are TGCAGCGTTGCACAGGGGGCAGGGTACGAGCAGTACTTC.

Only a few counts were recorded for this clonotype. This chain links TRBV20-1 with TRBJ2-3; 8 bases map to TRBD1. Unmatched junction bases numbered 12, after V lost 5 bases and J lost 5 bases. Germline loops: CDR1 DFQATT, CDR2 SNEGSKA (reference sequence). The CDR3 length is 15 residues. As DNA, the CDR3 is TGCAGTGCTCCAGGGGGCTTGTTAAGGGGAGATACGCAGTATTTT. Translating it yields CSAPGGLLRGDTQYF.

The chain uses TRBV7-2 and TRBJ2-1; TRBD1 or TRBD2 may be the D gene (5 bases each). V lost 6 bases and J lost 2, with 17 bases in between. The CDR3 is 16 residues long. CDR1 and CDR2 (germline): SGHTA, FQGNSA. The DNA for the CDR3 is TGTGCCAGCAGTTTTACCGGGACCAGTACCTACAATGAGCAGTTCTTC. This gives the protein CASSFTGTSTYNEQFF.

This chain's CDR3 is CASSLGGEGAKNIQYF. The CDR3 coding sequence is TGTGCCAGCAGCCTAGGGGGGGAGGGAGCCAAAAACATTCAGTACTTC. The gene calls are TRBV7-3 and TRBJ2-4; D perhaps matches TRBD2 (7 bases). V lost 5 bases, J lost 0 bases, and 14 bases lay in between. Germline V gives CDR1 SGHTA, CDR2 FQGTGA. This CDR3 has 16 amino acids. The full variable domain, completed using reference TRBV7-3 and TRBJ2-4, is GAGVSQTPSNKVTEKGKYVELRCDPISGHTALYWYRQSLGQGPEFLIYFQGTGAADDSGLPNDRFFAVRPEGSVSTLKIQRTERGDSAVYLCASSLGGEGAKNIQYFGAGTRLSVL.

This clonotype was counted ten times or more. The chain has TRBV28 and TRBJ1-2; D may be TRBD1 (5 bases). The germline CDR1 and CDR2 sequences are MDHEN and SYDVKM. The CDR3 length is 15 residues. Trimming removed 7 bases from V and 2 bases from J, with 17 bases in between. The CDR3: CASTTRRKGNYGYTF. The CDR3 DNA sequence: TGTGCCAGCACTACGCGGAGGAAGGGGAACTATGGCTACACCTTC.

This clonotype has ten or more counts. The chain employs TRBV7-2 and TRBJ2-7; D ambiguous. The germline V and J ends were trimmed by 2 bases and 3 bases, with 5 bases remaining between them. The CDR3 length is 12 residues. The germline V gene has CDR1 SGHTA and CDR2 FQGNSA. CDR3 bases: TGTGCCAGCAGCTTAACCCTCTACGAGCAGTACTTC. It yields the protein CASSLTLYEQYF.

This clonotype was seen a few times. This chain uses TRBV4-1 with TRBJ1-6; D might be TRBD1 (6 bases). The CDR3 length is 17 residues. Germline V gene sequence: CDR1 MGHRA, CDR2 YSYEKL. Trimming took 1 base from V and 2 from J, leaving 12 bases between them. The CDR3 sequence: CASSQVLGDTYNSPLHF. In DNA form, the CDR3 reads TGCGCCAGCAGCCAAGTCCTGGGGGACACCTATAATTCACCCCTCCACTTT.

In the case of this clonotype: This may be a read error: a much more frequent sequence differs by one nucleotide. The V gene is TRBV20-1, the J gene TRBJ2-3; the match to TRBD2 covers 10 bases. This CDR3 spans 15 amino acids. The germline V gene has CDR1 DFQATT and CDR2 SNEGSKA (reference sequence). As DNA, the CDR3 is TGCTGTGCTCGTATACTAGCGGGGACTCCCCCGACGGGTATTTTT. Protein: CCARILAGTPPTGIF.

In nucleotides, the CDR3 is TGTGCCAGTCAGGGGCACGGCTACACCTTC. This sequence encodes CASQGHGYTF. The rearrangement uses TRBV28 and TRBJ1-2; TRBD1 might be the D (6 bases). V lost 9 bases, J lost 8 bases, and 10 bases lay in between. CDR3 length equals 10 residues. Germline lookup yields CDR1 MDHEN and CDR2 SYDVKM.

The chain combines TRBV10-2 with TRBJ1-1; the match to TRBD1 covers 7 bases. Germline CDR1 is WSHSY and CDR2 is SAAADI. V lost 9 bases and J lost 6; bases outside the gene matches: 7. The CDR3 consists of 12 residues. CDR3 protein: CASSTGIAEAFF. The CDR3 region has the DNA TGCGCCAGTTCGACAGGGATCGCTGAAGCTTTCTTT.

This clonotype was detected a few times. The chain employs TRBV5-6 and TRBJ2-7; tentative D call: TRBD2 (5 bases). CDR3 length equals 15 residues. The V gene lost 4 bases and the J gene lost 2 bases, with 16 bases spanning the gap. The germline V gene has CDR1 SGHDT and CDR2 YYEEEE. CDR3 DNA sequence: TGTGCCAGCAGCATCGGACCCGGACTTGCCTACGAGCAGTACTTC. As protein: CASSIGPGLAYEQYF. Full variable domain (rest looked up from reference TRBV5-6 and TRBJ2-7): DAGVTQSPTHLIKTRGQQVTLRCSPKSGHDTVSWYQQALGQGPQFIFQYYEEEERQRGNFPDRFSGHQFPNYSSELNVNALLLGDSALYLCASSIGPGLAYEQYFGPGTRLTVT.

This clonotype showed up many times. The rearrangement joins TRBV24-1 to TRBJ2-2; the D gene could be TRBD1 or TRBD2 (5 bases each). V was clipped by 4 bases and J by 4 bases, with 18 bases between them. Germline CDR1 is KGHDR and CDR2 is SFDVKD. This CDR3 has 17 amino acids. The CDR3 region has the DNA TGTGCCACCAGTGACCCGGGACGGACGGCCGGCACCGGGGAGCTGTTTTTT. Its translation: CATSDPGRTAGTGELFF.

The sample holds many counts of this clonotype. The chain uses TRBV6-1 and TRBJ2-2, with D perhaps assigned TRBD1 or TRBD2 (5 bases each). Trimming cost V 5 bases and J 6 bases, with 10 bases left between them. Germline CDR1 MNHNS, CDR2 SASEGT. This CDR3 contains 13 residues. The CDR3 bases are TGTGCCAGCAGTCCGGGGCCCGCCGGGGAGCTGTTTTTT. Translated, it gives CASSPGPAGELFF.

This clonotype was picked up many times. The V gene is TRBV12-3 or TRBV12-4, the J gene TRBJ2-1, with D possibly TRBD1 on 6 matching bases. The V and J ends lost 5 bases and 1 base respectively, with 15 bases between them. This CDR3 comprises 16 residues. The CDR3 protein is CASSGNRVRSYNEQFF. In nucleotides, the CDR3 is TGTGCCAGCAGTGGCAACAGGGTACGTTCCTACAATGAGCAGTTCTTC.

This clonotype was counted at least ten times. The V and J genes are TRBV5-1 and TRBJ1-1; TRBD1 matches at 8 bases. The junction had 2 bases not matched to a gene; V was cut back by 4 bases and J by 6 bases. CDR1 and CDR2 from the germline V gene are SGHRS and YFSETQ. The CDR3 extends over 12 amino acids. The chain's CDR3 is CASSPGQAEAFF. CDR3 nucleotide sequence: TGCGCCAGCAGCCCGGGACAGGCTGAAGCTTTCTTT.

This clonotype has ten or more counts. The rearrangement links TRBV7-9 to TRBJ2-7; 9 positions match TRBD1. Trimming removed 4 bases from V and 3 bases from J; junction bases left unmatched: 10. This CDR3 spans 16 amino acids. CDR1 SEHNR and CDR2 FQNEAQ come from the germline V gene (reference sequence). CDR3 residues: CASSSSNRGPLYEQYF. In DNA form, the CDR3 reads TGTGCCAGCAGCTCCTCGAACAGGGGGCCCCTCTACGAGCAGTACTTC.